Presented here are 5 T cell receptor beta chains from one specimen sequenced in a study of cytomegalovirus exposure and HLA in healthy donors. PCR used 60 Vbeta primers and 13 Jbeta primers. The data were produced by immunoSEQ multiplex PCR, yet TCRdb's version contains in-frame clones alone and is incomplete. The profile shows around 120,000 clones, 55% to 75% of them singletons. The material sequenced was PBMCs. The origin of the receptors is a man aged 25 to 45 in good health and CMV-seropositive.

The chain is built from TRBV4-1 and TRBJ2-5; D unclear. Per germline, CDR1 MGHRA and CDR2 YSYEKL. CDR3 length: 15 residues. Trimming cost V 3 bases and J 5 bases, with 16 bases left between them. The CDR3 here is CASSQVAVEKETQYF. The CDR3 DNA is TGCGCCAGCAGCCAGGTGGCTGTGGAGAAGGAGACCCAGTACTTC.

This chain uses TRBV15 with TRBJ1-4; TRBD1 matches at 7 bases. V gave up 2 bases and J gave up 8 bases; unmatched junction bases: 8. Germline CDR1 reads LNHNV; CDR2 reads YYDKDF (reference sequence). The CDR3 is made up of 15 amino acids. The CDR3 region has the DNA TGTGCCACCAGCAGAACCGACAGGGTTGGCGAAAAACTGTTTTTT. This translates into CATSRTDRVGEKLFF.

As DNA, the CDR3 is TGCAGCCTTAAAAACCACAGTGAAAAACTGTTTTTT. Its translation is CSLKNHSEKLFF. The chain joins TRBV29-1 to TRBJ1-4; D gene uncertain. CDR1 is SQVTM, CDR2 ANQGSEA, per germline. The CDR3 is made up of 12 amino acids. Trimming pared 8 bases from V and 7 bases from J, leaving 14 bases between.

The rearrangement links TRBV7-2 to TRBJ2-6; D is uncertain. With 3 bases removed from V and 0 bases from J, the gap between germline ends came to 12 bases. Germline assignment: CDR1 SGHTA and CDR2 FQGNSA. This CDR3 comprises 17 residues. This CDR3 is CASSLAQLNSGANVLTF. The CDR3 DNA reads as TGTGCCAGCAGCTTGGCACAGCTAAACTCTGGGGCCAACGTCCTGACTTTC.

The sample holds a few counts of this clone. DNA of the CDR3: TGCGCCAGCAGCCAAGCACGTCTTTTTTCGGGACAGGGCTCCTACGAGCAGTACTTC. Translated: CASSQARLFSGQGSYEQYF. The chain recombines TRBV4-1 with TRBJ2-7; TRBD1 aligns across 9 bases. CDR3 length equals 19 residues. Germline V gives CDR1 MGHRA, CDR2 YSYEKL. V lost 1 base, J lost 0 bases, and 13 bases stayed unmatched.